One sample yielded the 5 T cell receptor beta chains listed below, sequenced in a study of tumor and adjacent non-tumor tissue in lung cancer. Three rounds of nested PCR, following a modified ARM-PCR protocol, produced the TCRbeta library. TCRdb itself ran the multiplex PCR reads through MiXCR, one entry per CDR3 protein. The sample carries 70,000 or so distinct CDR3 sequences, 55% to 75% recorded once. No cell sorting was done before RNA was extracted from the tissue. Sequencing used lung tumor tissue. The receptors come from a man aged 45-60 years with non-small cell lung cancer.

As concerns this clonotype: A junction end diverges from the germline sequence, so it may reflect a read error. This chain links TRBV29-1 with TRBJ2-7; 8 nucleotides align to TRBD2. CDR1 and CDR2 (germline): SQVTM, ANQGSEA. This CDR3 comprises 14 residues. The CDR3 loop reads CSARTSWSLYDQYF. The CDR3 nucleotides read TGCAGCGCGAGGACTAGCTGGAGCCTCTACGATCAGTACTTC.

This clonotype has only a few counts. The chain links TRBV11-2 to TRBJ2-7; 7 bases are a match to TRBD2. Trimming removed 0 bases from V and 9 bases from J; junction bases left unmatched: 8. The CDR3 length is 14 residues. Germline values: CDR1 SGHAT, CDR2 FQNNGV. CDR3 nucleotide sequence: TGTGCCAGCAGCTTAGATCGCGGGGGAGTCGGGCAGTACTTC. Amino acids: CASSLDRGGVGQYF.

This clonotype showed up many times. The chain carries TRBV20-1 and TRBJ1-4, with a weak D call TRBD1 (5 bases). The CDR3 length is 14 residues. Germline V gene sequence: CDR1 DFQATT, CDR2 SNEGSKA (reference sequence). The V end lost 6 bases, the J end lost 8 bases, and 19 bases lay between the germline ends. The CDR3 sequence: CSASVVGGWEKLFF. CDR3 coding DNA: TGCAGTGCGAGCGTCGTGGGGGGATGGGAAAAACTGTTTTTT.

Turning to this clonotype: A read error may explain this, as a much larger clone is one base away. V gene TRBV12-3 or TRBV12-4 combines with J gene TRBJ2-5, with D possibly TRBD2 on 6 matching bases. The germline V and J ends were trimmed by 2 bases and 1 base, with 11 bases remaining between them. This CDR3 region has 15 residues. In nucleotides, the CDR3 is TGTGCCAGCAGTTTAATCGGAGGGTCCCAAGAGACCCAGTACTTC. The encoded protein is CASSLIGGSQETQYF.

As concerns this clonotype: A much larger clone differs by one base, so this may be a read error. V is TRBV13 and J is TRBJ1-4; no reliable D call. Trimming shortened V by 0 bases and J by 5 bases, and 13 bases separated the two germline ends. CDR1 is PRHDT and CDR2 is FYEKMQ in the germline V gene (reference sequence). There are 16 residues in the CDR3. CDR3 residues: CASSLGWGGVNEKLFF. The CDR3 coding sequence is TGTGCCAGCAGCTTAGGCTGGGGTGGAGTAAATGAAAAACTGTTTTTT.